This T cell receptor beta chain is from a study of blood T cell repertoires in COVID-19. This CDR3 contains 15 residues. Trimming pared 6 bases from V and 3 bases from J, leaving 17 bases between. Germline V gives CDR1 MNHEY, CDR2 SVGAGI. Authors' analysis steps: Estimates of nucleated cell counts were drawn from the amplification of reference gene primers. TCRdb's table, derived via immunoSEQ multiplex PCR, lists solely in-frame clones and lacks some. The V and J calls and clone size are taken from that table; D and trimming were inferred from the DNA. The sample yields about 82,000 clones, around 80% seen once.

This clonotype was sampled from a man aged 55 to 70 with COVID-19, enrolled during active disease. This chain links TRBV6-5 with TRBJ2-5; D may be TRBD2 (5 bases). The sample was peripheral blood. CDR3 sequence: CASSSATAGKETQYF. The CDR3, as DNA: TGTGCCAGCAGCTCGGCAACGGCGGGTAAAGAGACCCAGTACTTC.